This TCR beta chain originates from a study of blood T cell repertoires in COVID-19 (TCRdb year 2020). Regarding the complete study: Samples from collaborators originated in the United States, Italy and Spain and spanned both the acute and convalescent phases of COVID-19. The prospective study material was composed of cDNA or gDNA derived from T cells, B-cell-depleted T cells, or PBMCs. Subjects who had been exposed to COVID-19, were actively infected with it, or had recovered from it provided the deeply sampled blood TCRbeta repertoires that made up the dataset. The repertoires were made available in a free public database intended to serve as a resource for research on the immune response to SARS-CoV-2. Samples were obtained from the ongoing ImmuneRACE study (first 160 participants) and from about 1,300 subjects provided by 6 global collaborators. Sample metadata almost always included a de-identified subject ID, COVID-19 status, age in years and sex. HLA class I and class II types, where available, came from metadata supplied by the sample provider rather than from assay-based typing. What the work shows at the level of the full study, not this receptor alone: The quantity of clinical and demographic metadata differed by source and by participant and was supplied without curation.

TCRbeta CDR3 regions were amplified from genomic DNA using the immunoSEQ Assay, a bias-controlled multiplex PCR. As for the original processing: Within the assay, amplification of reference gene primers was used to estimate how many nucleated cells each sample contained. Sequence reads were collapsed and filtered to measure the absolute abundance of every unique TCRbeta CDR3 rearrangement. For each sample, productive Simpson clonality was calculated as the square root of Simpson's diversity index across productive rearrangements. Here the immuneACCESS table is served through TCRdb, limited to in-frame sequences with V and J called. Missing clones are a known gap in these copies; in checked studies unresolved V genes cover under half, and the rest lacks a known reason. The DNA gave D and trimming, while V, J and clone size come from that table. The sample includes approximately 210,000 clones, with approximately 85% observed a single time. The ten largest clones capture approximately 5.1% of the sample.

Compared with germline, V lacks 5 bases and J lacks 2 bases; bases without a gene match: 10. The germline V gene sets CDR1 to MDHEN and CDR2 to SYDVKM. The CDR3 contains 16 residues, cysteine and phenylalanine counted. Only CDR3 DNA remains: 48 bases, in frame from the first base. Whole blood was collected in K2EDTA tubes by collaborating institutions according to the institutions' own protocols. For TCRbeta analysis, collaborators shipped samples in one of three forms: frozen whole blood, isolated PBMCs, or DNA extracted from either of those sample types. As for this clone: Its target antigen remains unknown. It has no much larger one-base neighbor in the sample; base qualities were not kept.

The chain links TRBV28 with TRBJ2-5; TRBD2 lines up with 8 middle nucleotides. The material sequenced was peripheral blood. This TCR came from a woman aged 70-85 years with active or convalescent COVID-19. The DNA sequence is given as TGTGCCAGCAGTCCCGTTCGGGGGGGTGGTCAAGAGACCCAGTACTTC. This codes for CASSPVRGGGQETQYF.